Each of the 19 T cell receptor beta chains below was sequenced from the same sample in a study of human T cells and chemical hapten exposure. As for time point: patch test 3, about 24 weeks after DPC sensitization. The treatment was: therapeutic diphenylcyclopropenone sensitization with weekly scalp DPC. TCRdb reanalysed the RACE reads using MiXCR and keeps one entry per CDR3 protein. There are about 160,000 distinct CDR3 sequences in the sample; about 30% occur only once, and roughly 2% lies in the top ten. This specimen was whole blood, taken in connection with sensitization to the hapten diphenylcyclopropenone (DPC). These receptors originate from a woman aged 18-29 years with alopecia areata. Some clones in this sample may be carry-over from other donors' samples.

Only a few counts were recorded for this clonotype. The V and J genes are TRBV5-5 and TRBJ2-3; D gene ambiguous. V dropped 4 bases and J dropped 2 bases, with 8 bases sitting between them. The CDR3 runs 13 residues. CDR1 is SGHKS and CDR2 is YYEKEE in the germline V gene (reference sequence). CDR3 protein: CASSILLTDTQYF. The CDR3 DNA reads as TGTGCCAGCAGCATACTACTCACAGATACGCAGTATTTT. The full variable domain, completed using reference TRBV5-5 and TRBJ2-3, is DAGVTQSPTHLIKTRGQQVTLRCSPISGHKSVSWYQQVLGQGPQFIFQYYEKEERGRGNFPDRFSARQFPNYSSELNVNALLLGDSALYLCASSILLTDTQYFGPGTRLTVL.

The rearrangement links TRBV4-1 to TRBJ1-1; D remains ambiguous. The CDR3 spans 16 residues. Germline CDR1 and CDR2: MGHRA and YSYEKL. V lost 3 bases to trimming and J lost 3 bases, with 17 bases between them. In DNA form, the CDR3 reads TGCGCCAGCAGCCACTCAACGCGTAAACCTTACACTGAAGCTTTCTTT. It specifies CASSHSTRKPYTEAFF.

The genes are TRBV6-2 or TRBV6-3 and TRBJ2-7, with D possibly called TRBD1 or TRBD2 (6 bases each). The CDR3 spans 13 residues. Germline V gene data show CDR1 as MNHEY and CDR2 as SVGEGT. V was pared by 2 bases and J by 9 bases, with 14 bases between. CDR3 sequence reads: CASSYPGGQGQYF. CDR3 DNA sequence: TGTGCCAGCAGTTACCCCGGGGGCCAAGGGCAGTACTTC.

The rearrangement uses TRBV4-1 and TRBJ1-5; a weak D match, TRBD1 (5 bases). Trimming pared 3 bases from V and 7 bases from J, leaving 19 bases between. The CDR3 has 16 residues. Looked up from germline, CDR1 is MGHRA and CDR2 is YSYEKL. The CDR3 DNA sequence: TGCGCCAGCAGCCATGGAGGGGCGCCCCCGGGACAGCCCCAGCATTTT. Protein product: CASSHGGAPPGQPQHF.

This clonotype was counted a few times. The chain combines TRBV7-2 with TRBJ2-5; perhaps TRBD1 as D (5 bases). The length of the CDR3 is 15 residues. The V end lost 2 bases, the J end lost 1 base, and 11 bases lay between the germline ends. The germline V gene has CDR1 SGHTA and CDR2 FQGNSA. The chain's CDR3 is CASSLSSDTQETQYF. The CDR3 nucleotides read TGTGCCAGCAGCTTAAGTTCGGACACCCAAGAGACCCAGTACTTC.

This clonotype occurred many times. The CDR3 bases are TGTGCCAGCAGCTCGAACACCCGGGACAGCCTCTACGAGCAGTACTTC. This codes for CASSSNTRDSLYEQYF. The chain has TRBV7-9 and TRBJ2-7; TRBD1 matches 7 bases. The CDR3 sequence is 16 residues long. Germline V gene sequence: CDR1 SEHNR, CDR2 FQNEAQ (reference sequence). V lost 4 bases and J lost 3; bases outside the gene matches: 12.

The chain has TRBV7-6 and TRBJ2-3, with 11 bases that match TRBD1. The CDR3 is 15 amino acids. Germline CDR1 is SGHVS and CDR2 is FNYEAQ. V lost 3 bases to trimming and J lost 4 bases; unmatched junction nucleotides: 3. CDR3: CASSLGQGGADTQYF. In nucleotides, the CDR3 is TGTGCCAGCAGCTTGGGACAGGGGGGCGCAGATACGCAGTATTTT.

This clonotype occurred a few times. This chain connects TRBV2 to TRBJ2-1; D gene unclear. The germline CDR1 and CDR2 sequences are SNHLY and FYNNEI. This CDR3 contains 13 residues. The V and J ends lost 4 bases and 9 bases respectively, with 13 bases between them. The CDR3 region is CASSGLAYSEQFF. CDR3 DNA sequence: TGTGCCAGCAGTGGCTTGGCCTACTCTGAGCAGTTCTTC.

This clonotype was detected a few times. The rearrangement links TRBV15 to TRBJ1-2; no firm D call. CDR3 size: 14 residues. Germline V lookup: CDR1 LNHNV, CDR2 YYDKDF (reference sequence). V was cut by 0 bases and J by 4 bases, with 9 bases left in between. DNA for the CDR3: TGTGCCACCAGCAGAGAGGGGTCGACCTATGGCTACACCTTC. Protein product: CATSREGSTYGYTF. Supplemented by reference TRBV15 and TRBJ1-2, the full variable domain reads DAMVIQNPRYQVTQFGKPVTLSCSQTLNHNVMYWYQQKSSQAPKLLFHYYDKDFNNEADTPDNFQSRRPNTSFCFLDIRSPGLGDTAMYLCATSREGSTYGYTFGSGTRLTVV.

This clonotype showed up many times. The gene calls are TRBV4-3 and TRBJ2-1; 7 nucleotides align to TRBD2. Germline lookup yields CDR1 LGHNA and CDR2 YSLEER. J gave up 6 bases and V 0 bases, and 5 bases lay outside the gene matches. The CDR3 is 15 amino acids. CDR3 DNA: TGCGCCAGCAGCCAAGATCTCGGGACTACCAATGAGCAGTTCTTC. Translated: CASSQDLGTTNEQFF.

The rearrangement uses TRBV4-1 and TRBJ2-7; 10 positions agree with TRBD2. V lost 1 base to trimming and J lost 4 bases; unmatched junction nucleotides: 7. This CDR3 contains 16 residues. The germline gives CDR1 MGHRA, CDR2 YSYEKL. CDR3 loop: CASSQGSSGGPYEQYF. The CDR3 DNA follows: TGCGCCAGCAGCCAAGGTAGTAGCGGGGGGCCGTACGAGCAGTACTTC.

The V gene is TRBV5-1, the J gene TRBJ2-7; D uncertain. V was shortened by 4 bases and J by 5 bases, with 13 bases between the two germline ends. Germline V gene sequence: CDR1 SGHRS, CDR2 YFSETQ. This CDR3 has 13 residues. The CDR3, as DNA: TGCGCCAGCAGCGAGAGCTGGGGAAACGAGCAGTACTTC. This sequence encodes CASSESWGNEQYF.

V is TRBV20-1 and J is TRBJ2-3; tentative D call: TRBD1 (7 bases). From germline, CDR1 is DFQATT and CDR2 SNEGSKA (reference sequence). The length of the CDR3 is 14 residues. V lost 6 bases and J 0 bases, leaving 13 bases between the germline ends. The DNA for the CDR3 is TGCAGTGCCAAGACAGGGACTAGCACAGATACGCAGTATTTT. Its protein product is CSAKTGTSTDTQYF.

V is TRBV4-2 and J is TRBJ2-7; 7 bases line up with TRBD2. This CDR3 is 14 amino acids long. Germline lookup yields CDR1 LGHNA and CDR2 YNFKEQ. Trimming removed 1 base from V and 9 bases from J; junction bases left unmatched: 9. The CDR3 region is CASSQVWEGQGQYF. The CDR3 DNA reads TGTGCCAGCAGCCAAGTATGGGAGGGGCAAGGGCAGTACTTC.

This clonotype was picked up a small number of times. V gene TRBV7-3 combines with J gene TRBJ2-1, with 9 bases identical to TRBD1. Germline V gene lookup returns CDR1 SGHTA and CDR2 FQGTGA. J lost 6 bases, V lost 5 bases, and 8 bases had no gene match. This CDR3 is 15 amino acids long. The CDR3 coding sequence is TGTGCCAGCAGCCCAACCGGGACAGGGAGCAATGAGCAGTTCTTC. Its protein product is CASSPTGTGSNEQFF.

This chain connects TRBV20-1 to TRBJ2-1; D unresolved. The V end lost 3 bases, the J end lost 7 bases, and 4 bases lay between the germline ends. Germline V CDR1 and CDR2: DFQATT, SNEGSKA (reference sequence). This CDR3 has 10 amino acids. CDR3 sequence (DNA): TGCAGTGCTAGGTGGAATGAGCAGTTCTTC. This codes for CSARWNEQFF.

This sequence joins TRBV21-1 and TRBJ2-3; the table assigns TRBD2, which was not confirmed against the DNA. TRBV21-1 corresponds to a pseudogene. This CDR3 spans 19 amino acids. CDR3 protein: CASSKALGGRTQAVNTQYF. CDR3 sequence (DNA): TGTGCCAGCAGCAAAGCGCTGGGAGGACGAACACAAGCGGTGAATACGCAGTATTTT.

This chain connects TRBV20-1 to TRBJ2-5, with TRBD2 as a possible D gene (5 bases). Deletions cut 4 bases from V and 5 bases from J, with 20 bases between. From germline, CDR1 is DFQATT and CDR2 SNEGSKA (reference sequence). The CDR3 consists of 15 residues. CDR3 loop: CSAIRLDSSQETQYF. In DNA, the CDR3 is TGCAGTGCTATCCGGTTGGACTCCAGTCAGGAGACCCAGTACTTC.

This chain uses TRBV20-1 with TRBJ2-7; 7 bases fit TRBD1. V shed 3 bases and J 2 bases; nucleotides not matched to a gene: 4. The CDR3 sequence is 13 residues long. Germline loops: CDR1 DFQATT, CDR2 SNEGSKA (reference sequence). CDR3 in amino acids: CSARADRPYEQYF. CDR3 nucleotide sequence: TGCAGTGCTAGGGCGGACAGGCCCTACGAGCAGTACTTC.